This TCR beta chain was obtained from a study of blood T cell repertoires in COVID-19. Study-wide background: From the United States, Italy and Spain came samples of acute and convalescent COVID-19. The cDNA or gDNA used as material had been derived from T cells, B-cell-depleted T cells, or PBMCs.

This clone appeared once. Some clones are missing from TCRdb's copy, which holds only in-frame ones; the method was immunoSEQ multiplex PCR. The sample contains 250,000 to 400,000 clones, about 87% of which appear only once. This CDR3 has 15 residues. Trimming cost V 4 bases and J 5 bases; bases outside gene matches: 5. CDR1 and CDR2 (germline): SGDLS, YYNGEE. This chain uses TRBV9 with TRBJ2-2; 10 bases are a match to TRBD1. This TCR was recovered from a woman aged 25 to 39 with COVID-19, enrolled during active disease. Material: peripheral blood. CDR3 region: CASSKGQGITGELFF. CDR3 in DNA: TGTGCCAGCAGCAAGGGACAGGGGATAACCGGGGAGCTGTTTTTT.